The clone carrying this T cell receptor beta chain was detected only a few times. The antigen is not known. The data originate from a study of beta chain features in type 1 diabetes. Across the whole study: Regarding age, gender and cell yields, patients proved similar to healthy donors. Study-wide results and caveats: Moderate yet significant TCRB CDR3 shortening was seen in Type 1 diabetes patients in all four CD4+ subsets.

Of the isolated RNA, all was reverse transcribed, and so the sequenced material was expressed TCRB transcripts. Data came from immunoSEQ multiplex PCR; TCRdb stores just in-frame clones and leaves some out. The table shows some 150,000 clones, with about 7% occurring only once. The sequence came from a woman in her twenties or thirties in good health. Sequencing input: central memory CD4+ T cells from blood.

The DNA for the CDR3 is TGCGCCAGCAGCGCCGGGGGACAGGGGGCGACCGGCTATGGCTACACCTTC. It codes for CASSAGGQGATGYGYTF. The V gene is TRBV5-1, the J gene TRBJ1-2; the match to TRBD1 covers 12 bases. Unmatched junction bases numbered 11, after V lost 4 bases and J lost 4 bases. The germline gives CDR1 SGHRS, CDR2 YFSETQ. The CDR3 contains 17 residues.